This TCR beta chain comes out of a study of blood T cell dynamics during melanoma immunotherapy. Study as a whole: First-line therapy was either pembrolizumab or nivolumab with ipilimumab for metastatic melanoma.

Indicated time point: pre-treatment baseline. Apart from a couple of fast progressors, RECIST 1.1 response was judged 12 weeks post-infusion. Prior systemic cancer therapy, immunosuppressant use and other active malignancies excluded patients. The germline V gene has CDR1 LGHNA and CDR2 YSLEER. The CDR3 consists of 15 residues. V lost 0 bases and J 6 bases, leaving 14 bases between the germline ends. Libraries were prepared by immunoSEQ multiplex PCR; TCRdb keeps only in-frame clonotypes and omits some of them. The sample records 9,900 or so clones, just under 85% being singletons. The sequence was collected from a human donor with melanoma. The chain combines TRBV4-3 with TRBJ1-2; D ambiguous. Sequenced here: blood, sampled from a patient treated with checkpoint blockade. The CDR3 region is CASSQDLWSRDGYTF. The DNA for the CDR3 is TGCGCCAGCAGCCAAGATCTTTGGTCACGGGATGGCTACACCTTC.